The 2 T cell receptor beta chains reported below all come from one sample, sequenced in a study of blood T cell repertoires in COVID-19. Some clones are missing from TCRdb's copy, which holds only in-frame ones; the method was immunoSEQ multiplex PCR. The profile shows fewer than 35,000 clones, 75% to 85% of them singletons. Input material: peripheral blood. The receptor set was obtained from a man aged 55 to 70 with active COVID-19.

V is TRBV15 and J is TRBJ1-5; maybe TRBD1 (5 bases). Germline V gene lookup returns CDR1 LNHNV and CDR2 YYDKDF (reference sequence). Trimming shortened V by 8 bases and J by 1 base, and 9 bases separated the two germline ends. CDR3 size: 13 residues. CDR3: CATRGESNQPQHF. The CDR3 nucleotides are TGTGCCACCCGGGGGGAAAGCAATCAGCCCCAGCATTTT.

The chain links TRBV14 to TRBJ2-6; D might be TRBD2 (5 bases). CDR3 length equals 17 residues. The germline V gene has CDR1 SGHDN and CDR2 FVKESK. Trimming pared 3 bases from V and 4 bases from J, leaving 16 bases between. CDR3 nucleotides: TGTGCCAGCAGCCACCTAACGGGAAGTACCGGGGCCAACGTCCTGACTTTC. Protein: CASSHLTGSTGANVLTF.